This TCR beta chain was identified in a study of OX40 agonist ivuxolimab in advanced cancers. About the study: At doses from 0.01 to 10 mg/kg, patients were given intravenous ivuxolimab every 2 weeks. Study outcomes and limitations: Blood T cells, both CD4+ and CD8+, expanded clonally by week 6 at 0.1 to 3.0 mg/kg. Expanded clones were, on average, more numerous among CD8+ T cells than CD4+.

V lost 1 base, J lost 5 bases, and 13 bases stayed unmatched. CDR1 and CDR2 (germline): SGHVS, FQNEAQ. The CDR3 covers 18 residues. Sequenced by immunoSEQ multiplex PCR; TCRdb stores in-frame clones only, minus some. The sample has roughly 92,000 clones; 92% are singletons. Remarks on this clone: Its antigen is currently unknown.

The source is an adult with an advanced solid tumor such as melanoma, head and neck, liver or kidney cancer. The chain links TRBV7-8 to TRBJ1-4; 7 positions match TRBD1. The sample in question was CD4+ or CD8+ T cells sorted from blood, obtained in a trial of the OX40 agonist ivuxolimab. The DNA for the CDR3 is TGTGCCAGCAGCTTAGGCGGGGGACAGTTCCCTCTCAATGAAAAACTGTTTTTT. Translation gives CASSLGGGQFPLNEKLFF. Together with reference TRBV7-8 and TRBJ1-4, the CDR3 gives the full variable domain: GAGVSQSPRYKVAKRGQDVALRCDPISGHVSLFWYQQALGQGPEFLTYFQNEAQLDKSGLPSDRFFAERPEGSVSTLKIQRTQQEDSAVYLCASSLGGGQFPLNEKLFFGSGTQLSVL.